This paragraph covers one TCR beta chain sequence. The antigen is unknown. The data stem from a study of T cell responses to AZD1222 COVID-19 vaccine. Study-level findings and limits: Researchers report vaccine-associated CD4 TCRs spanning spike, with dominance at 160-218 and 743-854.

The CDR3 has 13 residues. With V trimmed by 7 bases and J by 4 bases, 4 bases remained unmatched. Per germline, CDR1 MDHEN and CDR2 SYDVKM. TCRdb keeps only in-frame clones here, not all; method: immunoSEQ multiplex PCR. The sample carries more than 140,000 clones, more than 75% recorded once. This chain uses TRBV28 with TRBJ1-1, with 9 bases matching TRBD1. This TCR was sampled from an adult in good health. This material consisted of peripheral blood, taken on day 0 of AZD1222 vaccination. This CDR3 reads CASTQGARTEAFF. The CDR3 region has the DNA TGTGCCAGCACACAGGGGGCGCGCACTGAAGCTTTCTTT.